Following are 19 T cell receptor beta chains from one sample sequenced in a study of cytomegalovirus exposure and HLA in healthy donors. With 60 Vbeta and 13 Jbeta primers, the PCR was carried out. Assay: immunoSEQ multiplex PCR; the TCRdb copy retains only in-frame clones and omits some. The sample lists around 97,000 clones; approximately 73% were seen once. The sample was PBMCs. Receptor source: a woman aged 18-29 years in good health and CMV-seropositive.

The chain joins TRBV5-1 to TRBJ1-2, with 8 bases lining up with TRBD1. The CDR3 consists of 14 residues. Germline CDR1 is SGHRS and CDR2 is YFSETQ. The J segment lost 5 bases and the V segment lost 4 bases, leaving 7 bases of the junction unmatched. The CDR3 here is CASSVGQGGYGYTF. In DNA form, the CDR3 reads TGCGCCAGCAGCGTAGGACAGGGTGGATATGGCTACACCTTC.

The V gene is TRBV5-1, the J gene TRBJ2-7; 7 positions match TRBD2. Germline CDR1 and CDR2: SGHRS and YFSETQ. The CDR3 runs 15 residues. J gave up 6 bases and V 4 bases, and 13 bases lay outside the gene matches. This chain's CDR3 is CASSPSGESDSEQYF. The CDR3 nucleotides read TGCGCCAGCAGCCCAAGCGGGGAATCTGACAGCGAGCAGTACTTC.

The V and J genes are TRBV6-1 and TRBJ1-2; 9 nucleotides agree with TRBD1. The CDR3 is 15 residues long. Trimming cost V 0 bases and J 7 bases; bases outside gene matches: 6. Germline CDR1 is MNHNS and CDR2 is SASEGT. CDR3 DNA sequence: TGTGCCAGCAGTGAAGCCGGGACAGGGTGGCTTGGCTACACCTTC. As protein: CASSEAGTGWLGYTF.

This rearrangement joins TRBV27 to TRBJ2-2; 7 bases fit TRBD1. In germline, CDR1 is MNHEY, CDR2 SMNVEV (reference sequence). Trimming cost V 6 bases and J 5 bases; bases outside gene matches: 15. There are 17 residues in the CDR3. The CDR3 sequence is CASRPIATGSVTGELFF. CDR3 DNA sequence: TGTGCCAGCAGACCTATCGCGACAGGGAGCGTTACCGGGGAGCTGTTTTTT.

CDR3 DNA: TGTGCCAGCAGCGAGGGACAGGGGGACGGCTACACCTTC. Its translation: CASSEGQGDGYTF. The chain employs TRBV9 and TRBJ1-2; the match to TRBD1 covers 11 bases. V lost 3 bases and J lost 8; bases outside the gene matches: 3. Germline values: CDR1 SGDLS, CDR2 YYNGEE. There are 13 residues in the CDR3.

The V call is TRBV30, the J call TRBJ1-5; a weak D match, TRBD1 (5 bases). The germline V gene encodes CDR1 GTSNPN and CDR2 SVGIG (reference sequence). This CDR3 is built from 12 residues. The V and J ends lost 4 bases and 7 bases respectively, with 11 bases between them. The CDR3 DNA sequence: TGTGCCTGGAACCGGGGGGGGCAGCCCCAGCATTTT. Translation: CAWNRGGQPQHF.

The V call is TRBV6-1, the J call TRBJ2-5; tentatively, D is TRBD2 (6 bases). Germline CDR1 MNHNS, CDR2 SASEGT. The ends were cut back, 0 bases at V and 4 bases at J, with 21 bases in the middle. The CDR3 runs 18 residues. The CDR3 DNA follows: TGTGCCAGCAGTGAAGCGTTCGGGGGATGGCCTGGCGGAGAGACCCAGTACTTC. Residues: CASSEAFGGWPGGETQYF.

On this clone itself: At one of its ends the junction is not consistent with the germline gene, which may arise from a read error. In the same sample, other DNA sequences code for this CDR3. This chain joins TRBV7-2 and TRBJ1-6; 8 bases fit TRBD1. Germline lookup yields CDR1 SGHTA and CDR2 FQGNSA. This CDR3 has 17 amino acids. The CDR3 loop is CASTTGQGNSYNSPLHF. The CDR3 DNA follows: TGTGCCAGCACCACTGGACAGGGAAACTCCTATAATTCGCCCCTCCACTTT.

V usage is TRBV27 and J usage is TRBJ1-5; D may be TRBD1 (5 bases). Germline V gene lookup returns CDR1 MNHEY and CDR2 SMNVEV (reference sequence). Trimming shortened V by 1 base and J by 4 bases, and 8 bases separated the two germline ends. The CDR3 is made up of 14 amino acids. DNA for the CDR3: TGTGCCAGCAGTTTATTCGGGGGTAATCAGCCCCAGCATTTT. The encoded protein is CASSLFGGNQPQHF.

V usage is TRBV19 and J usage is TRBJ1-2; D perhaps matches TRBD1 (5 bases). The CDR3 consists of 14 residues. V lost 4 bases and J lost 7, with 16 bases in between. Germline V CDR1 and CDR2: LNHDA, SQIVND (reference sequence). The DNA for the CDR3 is TGTGCCAGTAGTAACCCAGAGAGACAGCGTGGCTACACCTTC. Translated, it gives CASSNPERQRGYTF.

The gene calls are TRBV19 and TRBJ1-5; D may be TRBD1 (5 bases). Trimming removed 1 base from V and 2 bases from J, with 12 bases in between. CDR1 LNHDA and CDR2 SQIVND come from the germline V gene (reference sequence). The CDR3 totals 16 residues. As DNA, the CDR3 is TGTGCCAGTAGTATAGGTTCGGGGGGAGGCAATCAGCCCCAGCATTTT. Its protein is CASSIGSGGGNQPQHF. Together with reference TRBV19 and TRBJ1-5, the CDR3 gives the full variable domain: DGGITQSPKYLFRKEGQNVTLSCEQNLNHDAMYWYRQDPGQGLRLIYYSQIVNDFQKGDIAEGYSVSREKKESFPLTVTSAQKNPTAFYLCASSIGSGGGNQPQHFGDGTRLSIL.

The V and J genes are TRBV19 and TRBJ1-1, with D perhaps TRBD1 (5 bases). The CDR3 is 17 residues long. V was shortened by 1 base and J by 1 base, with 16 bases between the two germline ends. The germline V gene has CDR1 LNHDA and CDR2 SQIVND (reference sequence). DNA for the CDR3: TGTGCCAGTAGTATAGGTCATCAGGACAACTGGAACACTGAAGCTTTCTTT. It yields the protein CASSIGHQDNWNTEAFF.

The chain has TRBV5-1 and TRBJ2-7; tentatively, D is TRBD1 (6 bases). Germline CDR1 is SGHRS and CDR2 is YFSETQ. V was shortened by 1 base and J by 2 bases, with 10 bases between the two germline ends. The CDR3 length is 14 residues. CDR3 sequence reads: CASSLSGQPYEQYF. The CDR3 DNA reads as TGCGCCAGCAGCTTGTCGGGACAACCCTACGAGCAGTACTTC.

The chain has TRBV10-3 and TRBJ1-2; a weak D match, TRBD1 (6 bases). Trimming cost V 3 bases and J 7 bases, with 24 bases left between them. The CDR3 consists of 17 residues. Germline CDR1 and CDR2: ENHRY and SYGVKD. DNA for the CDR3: TGTGCCATCAGTGATTGGGGGGGGCCCCCCGGAGGGCGTGGCTACACCTTC. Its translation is CAISDWGGPPGGRGYTF.

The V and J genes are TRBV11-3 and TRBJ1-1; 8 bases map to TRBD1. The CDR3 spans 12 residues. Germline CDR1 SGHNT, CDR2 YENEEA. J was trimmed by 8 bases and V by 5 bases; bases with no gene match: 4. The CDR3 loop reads CASSKGTGEAFF. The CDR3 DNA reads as TGTGCCAGCAGCAAAGGGACAGGCGAAGCTTTCTTT.

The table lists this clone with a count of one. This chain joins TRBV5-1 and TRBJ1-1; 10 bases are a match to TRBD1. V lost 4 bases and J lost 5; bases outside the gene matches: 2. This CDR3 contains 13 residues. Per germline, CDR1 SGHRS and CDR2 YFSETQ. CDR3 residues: CASSRDRGTEAFF. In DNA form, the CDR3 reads TGCGCCAGCAGCAGGGACAGGGGAACTGAAGCTTTCTTT.

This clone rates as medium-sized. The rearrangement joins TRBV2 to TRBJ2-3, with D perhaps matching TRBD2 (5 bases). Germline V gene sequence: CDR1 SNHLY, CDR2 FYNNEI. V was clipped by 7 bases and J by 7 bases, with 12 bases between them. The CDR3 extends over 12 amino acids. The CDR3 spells CASTPTGNTQYF. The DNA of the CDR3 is TGTGCCAGCACCCCAACCGGGAATACGCAGTATTTT.

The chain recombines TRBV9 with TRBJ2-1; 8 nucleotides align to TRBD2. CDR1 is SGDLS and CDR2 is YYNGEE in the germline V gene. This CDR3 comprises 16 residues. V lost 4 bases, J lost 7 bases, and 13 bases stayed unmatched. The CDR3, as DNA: TGTGCCAGCAGCCCCTACGGGAGGGAGAAGGGAAATGAGCAGTTCTTC. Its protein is CASSPYGREKGNEQFF.

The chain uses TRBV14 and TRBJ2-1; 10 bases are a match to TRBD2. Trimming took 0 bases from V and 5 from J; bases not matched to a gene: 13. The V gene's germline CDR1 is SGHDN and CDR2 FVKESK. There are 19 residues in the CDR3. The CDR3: CASSQDFATSGSGHNEQFF. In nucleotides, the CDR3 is TGTGCCAGCAGCCAAGATTTTGCGACTAGCGGGTCCGGGCACAATGAGCAGTTCTTC. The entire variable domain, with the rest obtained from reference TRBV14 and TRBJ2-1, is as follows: EAGVTQFPSHSVIEKGQTVTLRCDPISGHDNLYWYRRVMGKEIKFLLHFVKESKQDESGMPNNRFLAERTGGTYSTLKVQPAELEDSGVYFCASSQDFATSGSGHNEQFFGPGTRLTVL.